This T cell receptor beta chain is from a study of blood T cell repertoires in COVID-19. Study overall: Acute and convalescent COVID-19 specimens originated in the United States, Italy and Spain. Sources were T cells, B-cell-depleted T cells, or PBMCs; the material itself was cDNA or gDNA.

Germline lookup yields CDR1 SGHRS and CDR2 YFSETQ. The CDR3 runs to 15 residues. Trimming pared 0 bases from V and 1 base from J, leaving 7 bases between. In the original workflow: Nucleated cell number was recorded as an estimate derived from reference gene primer amplification. Clones were read by immunoSEQ multiplex PCR, and TCRdb kept only the in-frame ones, dropping some. V, J and clone size are taken as reported in that table, and D and trimming were inferred from the DNA itself. The repertoire holds more than 200,000 clones, almost 90% seen once, with about 1.3% in the top ten. The source of this sequence is an elderly man with acute or convalescent COVID-19. The J gene is TRBJ2-2, the V gene TRBV5-1; D gene uncertain. Sequencing was carried out using peripheral blood. CDR3: CASSLEQLNTGELFF. Here the CDR3 DNA reads TGCGCCAGCAGCTTGGAACAGCTGAACACCGGGGAGCTGTTTTTT.